This TCR beta chain was recovered during a study of blood T cell repertoires in COVID-19. The wider study: The samples span acute and convalescent COVID-19 from the United States, Italy and Spain. Nucleic acid was either cDNA or gDNA, and it came from T cells, B-cell-depleted T cells, or PBMCs.

In the study's own analysis: Estimation of nucleated cell counts relied on the amplification of reference gene primers. TCRdb's copy holds only in-frame clones and misses some; the assay was immunoSEQ multiplex PCR. Clonal size and the V and J genes are those of that table, whereas D and trimming came from the DNA. The sample lists 70,000 to 95,000 clones, approximately 85% occurring once. V gave up 0 bases and J gave up 0 bases; unmatched junction bases: 1. The CDR3 loop spans 15 amino acids. From germline, CDR1 is MNHEY and CDR2 SVGEGT. The sequencing input was peripheral blood. This chain uses TRBV6-2 or TRBV6-3 with TRBJ1-1; 7 bases align to TRBD1. The clonotype comes from a human donor in a cohort sampled during active COVID-19. The CDR3 spells CASSYSGQMNTEAFF. The CDR3 DNA is TGTGCCAGCAGTTACTCGGGACAGATGAACACTGAAGCTTTCTTT.